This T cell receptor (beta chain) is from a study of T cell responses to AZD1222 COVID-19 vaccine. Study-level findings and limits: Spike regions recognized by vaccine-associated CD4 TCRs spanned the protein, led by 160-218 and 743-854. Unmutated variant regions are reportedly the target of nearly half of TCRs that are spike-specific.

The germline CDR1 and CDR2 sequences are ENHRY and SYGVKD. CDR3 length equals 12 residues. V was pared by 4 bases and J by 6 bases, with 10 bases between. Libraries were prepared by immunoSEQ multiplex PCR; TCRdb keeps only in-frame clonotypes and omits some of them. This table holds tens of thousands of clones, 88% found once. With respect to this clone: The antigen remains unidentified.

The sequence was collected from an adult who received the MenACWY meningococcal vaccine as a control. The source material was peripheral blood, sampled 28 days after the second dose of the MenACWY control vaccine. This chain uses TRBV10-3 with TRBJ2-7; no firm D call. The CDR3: CAISGDPAEQYF. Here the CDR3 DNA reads TGTGCCATCAGTGGGGATCCCGCCGAGCAGTACTTC.